A selection of T cell receptor beta chains follows, all from one sample in a study of T cells after yellow fever vaccination. TCRdb passed the 5' RACE reads through MiXCR, listing each CDR3 protein once. The data contain 610,000 or so distinct CDR3 sequences, 10% to 15% of them seen just once; the ten biggest clones take up under 15%. Sequencing was performed on PBMCs, taken on the day of the yellow fever booster vaccination. The receptors were gathered from a man aged 30 to 39 who received the YFV17D yellow fever vaccine. CDR3s include the opening cysteine and the closing phenylalanine or tryptophan. A D gene is named only where the DNA matches it firmly. Part of the rows lack a size; the others show once, few, many or a class for expanded clones.

cdr3_aa: CSATSGRGGAYNEQFF
cdr3_nt: TGCAGTGCTACTAGCGGGAGGGGGGGTGCCTACAATGAGCAGTTCTTC
v_call: TRBV20-1
cdr3_length: 16
j_call: TRBJ2-1
clone_size: few
d_call: TRBD2

cdr3_aa: CSASPRGGIGYTF
cdr3_nt: TGCAGTGCTAGTCCGAGGGGGGGGATCGGCTACACCTTC
v_call: TRBV20-1
cdr3_length: 13
j_call: TRBJ1-2
clone_size: .
d_call: .

cdr3_aa: CASSQVRTGYNEQFF
cdr3_nt: TGTGCCAGCAGCCAAGTACGGACGGGCTACAATGAGCAGTTCTTC
v_call: TRBV14
cdr3_length: 15
j_call: TRBJ2-1
clone_size: .
d_call: .

cdr3_aa: CSVKSAGDYGYTF
cdr3_nt: TGCAGCGTTAAGTCGGCAGGGGACTATGGCTACACCTTC
v_call: TRBV29-1
cdr3_length: 13
j_call: TRBJ1-2
clone_size: .
d_call: .

cdr3_aa: CASTYRGTGELFF
cdr3_nt: TGTGCCAGTACGTACAGGGGGACCGGGGAGCTGTTTTTT
v_call: TRBV19
cdr3_length: 13
j_call: TRBJ2-2
clone_size: .
d_call: TRBD1

cdr3_aa: CASSQDRLAGVDTQYF
cdr3_nt: TGTGCCAGCAGCCAAGACAGGCTAGCGGGAGTGGATACGCAGTATTTT
v_call: TRBV3-1
cdr3_length: 16
j_call: TRBJ2-3
clone_size: .
d_call: TRBD2

cdr3_aa: CASSLSGQAIYF
cdr3_nt: TGTGCCAGCAGCCTTAGTGGACAGGCCATATATTTT
v_call: TRBV9
cdr3_length: 12
j_call: TRBJ1-3
clone_size: .
d_call: TRBD1

cdr3_aa: CSAADGGGFEQYF
cdr3_nt: TGCAGTGCTGCCGATGGGGGAGGATTCGAGCAGTACTTC
v_call: TRBV20-1
cdr3_length: 13
j_call: TRBJ2-7
clone_size: .
d_call: .

cdr3_aa: CASSLTGRNNEQFF
cdr3_nt: TGTGCCAGCAGCTTAACCGGGAGAAACAATGAGCAGTTCTTC
v_call: TRBV7-3
cdr3_length: 14
j_call: TRBJ2-1
clone_size: .
d_call: .

cdr3_aa: CASSQEGQGLSGANVLTF
cdr3_nt: TGTGCCAGCAGCCAAGAGGGACAGGGCCTCTCTGGGGCCAACGTCCTGACTTTC
v_call: TRBV11-1
cdr3_length: 18
j_call: TRBJ2-6
clone_size: few
d_call: TRBD1

cdr3_aa: CATSRDTRNEQFF
cdr3_nt: TGTGCCACCAGCAGGGATACCCGGAATGAGCAGTTCTTC
v_call: TRBV15
cdr3_length: 13
j_call: TRBJ2-1
clone_size: .
d_call: .

cdr3_aa: CASSFWESYEQYF
cdr3_nt: TGTGCCAGCAGTTTCTGGGAGTCCTACGAGCAGTACTTC
v_call: TRBV28
cdr3_length: 13
j_call: TRBJ2-7
clone_size: .
d_call: .

cdr3_aa: CASSVEGGRANEQFF
cdr3_nt: TGTGCCAGCAGCGTAGAGGGAGGGAGGGCAAATGAGCAGTTCTTC
v_call: TRBV9
cdr3_length: 15
j_call: TRBJ2-1
clone_size: .
d_call: TRBD2

cdr3_aa: CASTHGAVPKGTFF
cdr3_nt: TGTGCCAGCACCCACGGGGCGGTCCCTAAGGGAACTTTCTTT
v_call: TRBV6-2/TRBV6-3
cdr3_length: 14
j_call: TRBJ1-1
clone_size: .
d_call: .

cdr3_aa: CASSYGDRVYEQYF
cdr3_nt: TGTGCCAGCAGCTACGGGGACAGGGTCTACGAGCAGTACTTC
v_call: TRBV28
cdr3_length: 14
j_call: TRBJ2-7
clone_size: few
d_call: TRBD1

cdr3_aa: CSAPKVGQGVYEQYF
cdr3_nt: TGCAGTGCGCCGAAGGTGGGACAGGGTGTCTACGAGCAGTACTTC
v_call: TRBV20-1
cdr3_length: 15
j_call: TRBJ2-7
clone_size: few
d_call: TRBD1

cdr3_aa: CASKRGGFTDTQYF
cdr3_nt: TGTGCCAGTAAGCGGGGTGGATTCACAGATACGCAGTATTTT
v_call: TRBV7-2
cdr3_length: 14
j_call: TRBJ2-3
clone_size: many
d_call: TRBD2

cdr3_aa: CSASPPGQGDEKLFF
cdr3_nt: TGCAGTGCTTCGCCCCCCGGACAGGGTGATGAAAAACTGTTTTTT
v_call: TRBV20-1
cdr3_length: 15
j_call: TRBJ1-4
clone_size: .
d_call: TRBD1

cdr3_aa: CASSERAGGPWAYNEQFF
cdr3_nt: TGCGCCAGCAGTGAGAGAGCCGGTGGCCCCTGGGCCTACAATGAGCAGTTCTTC
v_call: TRBV10-2
cdr3_length: 18
j_call: TRBJ2-1
clone_size: few
d_call: .